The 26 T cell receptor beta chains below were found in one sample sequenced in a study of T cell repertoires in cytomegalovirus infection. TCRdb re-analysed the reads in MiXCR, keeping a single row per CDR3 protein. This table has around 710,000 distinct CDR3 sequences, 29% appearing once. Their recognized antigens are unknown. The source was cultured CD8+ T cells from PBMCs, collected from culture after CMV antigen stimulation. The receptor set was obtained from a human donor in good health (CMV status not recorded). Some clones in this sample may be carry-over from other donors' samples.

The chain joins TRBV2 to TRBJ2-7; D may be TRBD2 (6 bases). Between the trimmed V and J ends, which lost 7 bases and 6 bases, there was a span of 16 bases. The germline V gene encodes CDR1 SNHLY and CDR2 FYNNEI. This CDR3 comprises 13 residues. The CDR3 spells CASMEGRMSEQYF. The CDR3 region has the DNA TGTGCCAGCATGGAGGGACGGATGTCCGAGCAGTACTTC.

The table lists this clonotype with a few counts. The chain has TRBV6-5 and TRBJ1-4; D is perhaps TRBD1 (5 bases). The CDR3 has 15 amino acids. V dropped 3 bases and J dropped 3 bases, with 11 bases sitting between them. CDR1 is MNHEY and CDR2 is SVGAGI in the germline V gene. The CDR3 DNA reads TGTGCCAGCAGTTATAGCGGGGGGGCTAATGAAAAACTGTTTTTT. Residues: CASSYSGGANEKLFF.

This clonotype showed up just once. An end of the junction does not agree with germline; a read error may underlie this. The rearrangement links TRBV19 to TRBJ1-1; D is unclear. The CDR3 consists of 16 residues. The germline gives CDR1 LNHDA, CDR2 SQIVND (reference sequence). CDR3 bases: TGTACCAGCAGTTCGGTGGAGGTGGTTGTGAACACTGAAGCTTTCTTT. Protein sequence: CTSSSVEVVVNTEAFF.

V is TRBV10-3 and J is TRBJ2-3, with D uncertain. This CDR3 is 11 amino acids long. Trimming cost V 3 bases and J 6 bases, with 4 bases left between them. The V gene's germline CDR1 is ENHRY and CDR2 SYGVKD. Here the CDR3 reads CAISEPDTQYF. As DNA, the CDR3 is TGTGCCATCAGTGAACCGGATACGCAGTATTTT.

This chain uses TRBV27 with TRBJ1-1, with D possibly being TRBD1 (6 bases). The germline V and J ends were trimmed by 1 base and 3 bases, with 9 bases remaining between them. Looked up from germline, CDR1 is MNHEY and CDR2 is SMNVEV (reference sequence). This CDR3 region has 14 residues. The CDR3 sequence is CASSLYREDTEAFF. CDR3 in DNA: TGTGCCAGCAGTTTATACAGGGAGGACACTGAAGCTTTCTTT.

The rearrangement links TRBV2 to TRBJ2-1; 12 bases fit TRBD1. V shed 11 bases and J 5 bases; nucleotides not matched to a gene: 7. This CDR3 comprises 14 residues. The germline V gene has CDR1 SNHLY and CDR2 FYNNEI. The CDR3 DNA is TGTGCCGGCCTGGGACAGGGGGCTCACAATGAGCAGTTCTTC. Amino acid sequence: CAGLGQGAHNEQFF.

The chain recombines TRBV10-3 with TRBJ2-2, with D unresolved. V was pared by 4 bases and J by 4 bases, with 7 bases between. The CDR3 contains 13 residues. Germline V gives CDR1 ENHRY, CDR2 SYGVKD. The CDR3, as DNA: TGTGCCATCAGTGCGGAGCTCACCGGGGAGCTGTTTTTT. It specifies CAISAELTGELFF.

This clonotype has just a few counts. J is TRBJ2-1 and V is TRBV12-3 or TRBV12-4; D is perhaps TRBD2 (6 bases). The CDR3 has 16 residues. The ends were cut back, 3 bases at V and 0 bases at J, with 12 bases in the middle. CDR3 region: CASSFTSRSSYNEQFF. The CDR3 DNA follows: TGTGCCAGCAGTTTCACTAGCAGGAGCTCCTACAATGAGCAGTTCTTC.

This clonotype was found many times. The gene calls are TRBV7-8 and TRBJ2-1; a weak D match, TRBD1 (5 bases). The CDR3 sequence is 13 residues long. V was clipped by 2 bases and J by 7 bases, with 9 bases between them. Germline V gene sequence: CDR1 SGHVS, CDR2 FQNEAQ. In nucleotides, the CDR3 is TGTGCCAGCAGCTTAAGACAGTTGAATGAGCAGTTCTTC. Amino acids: CASSLRQLNEQFF.

CDR3 nucleotide sequence: TGTGCCAGCAGCTTAGATCTGTCCACAGATACGCAGTATTTT. Encoded protein: CASSLDLSTDTQYF. V is TRBV11-2 and J is TRBJ2-3; D is undetermined. V lost 0 bases, J lost 2 bases, and 6 bases lay in between. The CDR3 totals 14 residues. CDR1 SGHAT and CDR2 FQNNGV come from the germline V gene.

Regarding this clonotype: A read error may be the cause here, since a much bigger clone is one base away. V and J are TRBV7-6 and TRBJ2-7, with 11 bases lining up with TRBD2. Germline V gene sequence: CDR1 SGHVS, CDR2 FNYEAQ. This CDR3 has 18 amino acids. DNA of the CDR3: TGTGCCGGCAGCTCCCCCCCCACTAGCGGGGGACATTTCTACGAGCAGTACTTC. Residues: CAGSSPPTSGGHFYEQYF.

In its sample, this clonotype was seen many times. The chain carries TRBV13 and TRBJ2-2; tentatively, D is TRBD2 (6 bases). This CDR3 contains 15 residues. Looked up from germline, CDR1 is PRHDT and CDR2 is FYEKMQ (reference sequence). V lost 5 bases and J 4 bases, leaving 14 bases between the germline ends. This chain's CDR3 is CASSTSFGGTGELFF. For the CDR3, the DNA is TGTGCCAGCAGCACATCTTTCGGGGGCACCGGGGAGCTGTTTTTT.

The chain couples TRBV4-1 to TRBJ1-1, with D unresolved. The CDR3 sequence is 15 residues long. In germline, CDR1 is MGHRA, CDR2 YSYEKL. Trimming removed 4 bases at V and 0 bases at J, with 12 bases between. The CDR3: CASSLRAGVNTEAFF. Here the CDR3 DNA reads TGCGCCAGCAGCCTGCGGGCTGGAGTGAACACTGAAGCTTTCTTT.

The CDR3 loop is CASRLAGALIYEQYF. Written as DNA, the CDR3 is TGTGCCAGCAGGCTAGCGGGGGCTCTTATCTACGAGCAGTACTTC. The V and J genes are TRBV2 and TRBJ2-7; 10 bases align to TRBD2. Germline V gene lookup returns CDR1 SNHLY and CDR2 FYNNEI. The CDR3 is made up of 15 amino acids. The V gene end was trimmed by 6 bases and the J gene end by 3 bases; junction bases not matched to a gene: 8.

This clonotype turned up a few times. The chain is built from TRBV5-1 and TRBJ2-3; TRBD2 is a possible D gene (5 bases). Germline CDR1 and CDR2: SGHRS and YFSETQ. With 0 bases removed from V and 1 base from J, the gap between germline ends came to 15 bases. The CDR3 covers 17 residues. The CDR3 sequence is CASSLVDYLGGTDTQYF. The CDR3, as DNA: TGCGCCAGCAGCTTGGTCGACTACCTTGGGGGCACAGATACGCAGTATTTT.

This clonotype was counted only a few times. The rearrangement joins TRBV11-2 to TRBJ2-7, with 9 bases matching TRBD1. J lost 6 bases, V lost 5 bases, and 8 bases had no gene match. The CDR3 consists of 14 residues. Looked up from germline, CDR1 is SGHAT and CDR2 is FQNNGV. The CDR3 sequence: CASSNGTGIFEQYV. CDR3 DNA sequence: TGTGCCAGCAGCAATGGGACAGGGATTTTCGAGCAGTACGTC.

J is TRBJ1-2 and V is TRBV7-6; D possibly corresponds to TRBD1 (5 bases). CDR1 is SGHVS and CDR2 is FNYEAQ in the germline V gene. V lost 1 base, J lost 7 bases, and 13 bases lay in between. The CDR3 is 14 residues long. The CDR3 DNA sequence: TGTGCCAGCAGCTTAGTCGGGGCCCCGGTTGGCTACACCTTC. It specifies CASSLVGAPVGYTF.

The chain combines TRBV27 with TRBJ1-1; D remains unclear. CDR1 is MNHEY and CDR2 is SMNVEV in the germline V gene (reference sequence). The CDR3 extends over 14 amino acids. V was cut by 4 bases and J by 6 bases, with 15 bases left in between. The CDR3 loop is CASSSQAQDSEAFF. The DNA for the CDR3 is TGTGCCAGCAGTTCCCAAGCCCAGGACTCTGAAGCTTTCTTT.

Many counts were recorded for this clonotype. The CDR3, as DNA: TGTGCCAGCAGCTTAGGGATTGGCACTGAAGCTTTCTTT. Translating it yields CASSLGIGTEAFF. The rearrangement links TRBV7-3 to TRBJ1-1; no clear D gene. V lost 2 bases and J 4 bases, leaving 8 bases between the germline ends. CDR3 length: 13 amino acids. From germline, CDR1 is SGHTA and CDR2 FQGTGA.

For the CDR3, the DNA is TGTGCCATCGCACAAGGAAAGAACACTGAAGCTTTCTTT. It encodes CAIAQGKNTEAFF. The chain has TRBV10-3 and TRBJ1-1; D not resolved. V was shortened by 8 bases and J by 1 base, with 11 bases between the two germline ends. The CDR3 length is 13 residues. Germline assignment: CDR1 ENHRY and CDR2 SYGVKD.

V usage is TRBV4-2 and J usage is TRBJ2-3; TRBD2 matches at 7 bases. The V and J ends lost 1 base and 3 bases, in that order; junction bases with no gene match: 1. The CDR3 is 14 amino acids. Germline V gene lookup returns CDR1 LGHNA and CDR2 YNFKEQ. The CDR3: CASSQVGRTDTQYF. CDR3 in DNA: TGTGCCAGCAGCCAAGTCGGGAGGACAGATACGCAGTATTTT.

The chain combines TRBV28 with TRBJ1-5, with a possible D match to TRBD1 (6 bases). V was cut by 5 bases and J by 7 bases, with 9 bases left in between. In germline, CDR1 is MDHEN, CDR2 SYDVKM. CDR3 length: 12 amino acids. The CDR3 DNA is TGTGCCAGCAGTGGCAGGGGACAGCCCCAGCATTTT. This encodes CASSGRGQPQHF.

The CDR3 sequence is CASSYSLVPGPEKLFF. DNA of the CDR3: TGTGCCAGCAGTTACTCATTGGTTCCGGGCCCCGAAAAACTGTTTTTT. V gene TRBV6-5 combines with J gene TRBJ1-4, with no clear D. Germline V gene sequence: CDR1 MNHEY, CDR2 SVGAGI. The CDR3 sequence is 16 residues long. Trimming removed 0 bases at V and 8 bases at J, with 16 bases between.

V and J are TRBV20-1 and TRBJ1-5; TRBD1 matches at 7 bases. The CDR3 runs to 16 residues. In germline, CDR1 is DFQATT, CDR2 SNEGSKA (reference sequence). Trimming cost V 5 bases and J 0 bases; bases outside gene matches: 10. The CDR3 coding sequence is TGCAGTGCTCTTTCCCGGGACAGCAATAGCAATCAGCCCCAGCATTTT. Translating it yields CSALSRDSNSNQPQHF.

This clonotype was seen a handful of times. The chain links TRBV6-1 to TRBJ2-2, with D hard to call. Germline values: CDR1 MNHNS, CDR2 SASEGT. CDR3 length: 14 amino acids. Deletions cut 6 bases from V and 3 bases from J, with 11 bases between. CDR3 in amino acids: CASRHGPDTGELFF. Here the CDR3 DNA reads TGTGCCAGCAGACACGGTCCAGACACCGGGGAGCTGTTTTTT.

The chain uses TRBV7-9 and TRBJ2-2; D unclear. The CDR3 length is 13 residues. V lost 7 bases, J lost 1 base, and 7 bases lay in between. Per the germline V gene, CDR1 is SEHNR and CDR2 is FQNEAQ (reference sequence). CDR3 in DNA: TGTGCCAGCACCAGCAGGAACACCGGGGAGCTGTTTTTT. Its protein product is CASTSRNTGELFF.